These 10 T cell receptor beta chains were all obtained from the same sample, sequenced in a study of monozygotic twins with inflammatory bowel disease. TCRdb processed the 5' RACE reads again and assigns one entry to each CDR3 protein, with no DNA. This repertoire comprises around 40,000 distinct CDR3 sequences; its ten largest clones make up about 5%. The sample comprised blood. The source is a human donor with ulcerative colitis or Crohn's disease, or a healthy co-twin of an affected twin (not recorded which).

The chain joins TRBV20-1 to TRBJ2-6; the TCRdb call, TRBD2, lacks DNA for checking. Per the germline V gene, CDR1 is DFQATT and CDR2 is SNEGSKA (reference sequence). CDR3 size: 16 residues. The CDR3: CSARSGLSFGANVLTF.

The chain carries TRBV12-5 and TRBJ1-3; the TCRdb D gene call, TRBD1, has no DNA to confirm it. Germline lookup yields CDR1 LGHNT and CDR2 FRNRAP. CDR3 size: 16 residues. The chain's CDR3 is CASGLVVTGPGNTIYF.

The rearrangement links TRBV6-5 to TRBJ1-6; absent DNA, TCRdb's TRBD1 call cannot be checked. Germline CDR1 is MNHEY and CDR2 is SVGAGI. The CDR3 loop spans 16 amino acids. CDR3 protein: CASSYSGGALNSPLHF.

This chain joins TRBV14 and TRBJ1-1. The CDR3 contains 16 residues. Germline loops: CDR1 SGHDN, CDR2 FVKESK. The CDR3 reads CASSPSWGSMNTEAFF.

The chain uses TRBV7-9 and TRBJ1-1; TCRdb calls TRBD1, which cannot be checked without DNA. CDR3 size: 14 residues. Germline loops: CDR1 SEHNR, CDR2 FQNEAQ (reference sequence). The CDR3: CASTGTGPNTEAFF.

The rearrangement links TRBV20-1 to TRBJ2-2; TCRdb's D gene call, TRBD1, goes unchecked for lack of DNA. Germline V gene lookup returns CDR1 DFQATT and CDR2 SNEGSKA (reference sequence). The CDR3 runs 12 residues. CDR3 amino acids: CSASPGAGELFF.

The chain employs TRBV20-1 and TRBJ2-1; with no DNA, the TCRdb D assignment of TRBD2 cannot be verified. Germline CDR1 DFQATT, CDR2 SNEGSKA (reference sequence). CDR3 size: 13 residues. CDR3 amino acids: CSPRRATYNEQFF.

The chain joins TRBV7-8 to TRBJ1-5; TCRdb outputs TRBD1, but without DNA this stays unchecked. The germline gives CDR1 SGHVS, CDR2 FQNEAQ. This CDR3 spans 16 amino acids. CDR3 region: CASSPWAGLNNQPQHF.

The rearrangement links TRBV20-1 to TRBJ2-7; TCRdb selects TRBD1, and the lack of DNA leaves this call unchecked. CDR1 is DFQATT, CDR2 SNEGSKA, per germline (reference sequence). The CDR3 consists of 15 residues. The CDR3 is CSASPGQGAIYEQYF.

The rearrangement uses TRBV27 and TRBJ2-2. The CDR3 has 15 amino acids. Germline CDR1 and CDR2: MNHEY and SMNVEV (reference sequence). Here the CDR3 reads CASSFQNGNTGELFF.